The 4 T cell receptor beta chains below come from one sample, sequenced in a study of regulatory T cells in long-lasting Graves disease (dated by TCRdb to about 2021). The library was obtained by multiplex PCR. Sequenced using an Illumina HiSeq 4000. iRepertoire HTBI primers and Arm-PCR amplification of CDR3 regions were used to construct TCR beta libraries. TCRdb trimmed public reads at Q25 via fastp, called clones via MiXCR and kept in-frame beta chains. Under each unique CDR3 protein, matching rows form one entry showing the most common genes and DNA. A total of approximately 540,000 distinct CDR3 sequences appear in this sample, about 11% of them only once. The ten largest clonotypes hold more than 8% of the sample. According to the study, the label for this sample's time point signals: newly diagnosed GD, antithyroid drugs for less than 3 months. RNA was extracted from PBMCs in TRIzol for both TCR sequencing and RNA sequencing.

This same sample was also part of a study on T cells in Graves' hyperthyroidism and ophthalmopathy.

The input for sequencing was peripheral blood mononuclear cells (PBMCs), taken at new diagnosis, from a patient treated with antithyroid drugs. The receptor set was obtained from a woman in her twenties or thirties with Graves disease. Donor details come from another sample of the same person, matched by shared clones.

V gene TRBV4-3 combines with J gene TRBJ2-1; no clear D. The DNA end is more similar to TRBJ2-5, so the J call may be wrong. The CDR3 is made up of 14 amino acids. Germline V gene sequence: CDR1 LGHNA, CDR2 YSLEER. As DNA, the CDR3 is TGCGCCAGCAGCCAAGACCAGCGATGGGAGACCCAGTACTTC. It yields the protein CASSQDQRWETQYF.

This clonotype was counted at least ten times. The genes are TRBV7-3 and TRBJ2-2; tentative D call: TRBD2 (6 bases). Germline values: CDR1 SGHTA, CDR2 FQGTGA. V lost 5 bases and J lost 2, with 9 bases in between. This CDR3 comprises 14 residues. CDR3 loop: CASSHSGNTGELFF. In nucleotides, the CDR3 is TGTGCCAGCAGCCATAGCGGTAACACCGGGGAGCTGTTTTTT.

This clonotype was observed many times. V usage is TRBV2 and J usage is TRBJ2-7; D possibly uses TRBD1 or TRBD2 (5 bases each). The CDR3 runs to 15 residues. From germline, CDR1 is SNHLY and CDR2 FYNNEI. V was cut by 2 bases and J by 5 bases, with 16 bases left in between. CDR3 DNA: TGTGCCAGCAGTGAAAGAGAGGGGTTCTACGACGAGCAGTACTTC. It codes for CASSEREGFYDEQYF.

The CDR3 sequence: CASSPGGTVNTEAFF. CDR3 DNA sequence: TGCGCCAGCTCCCCCGGTGGGACAGTGAACACTGAAGCTTTCTTT. The J gene is TRBJ1-1, the V gene TRBV5-1, with 7 bases identical to TRBD1. The CDR3 spans 15 residues. Germline loops: CDR1 SGHRS, CDR2 YFSETQ. V lost 7 bases to trimming and J lost 0 bases; unmatched junction nucleotides: 9.